This entry features one T cell receptor (beta chain) sequence. Antigen: not known. There are 14 residues in the CDR3. In germline, CDR1 is MRHNA, CDR2 SNTAGT. After removal of 5 bases from V and 3 bases from J, the junction contained 0 bases not matched to a gene. The entry originates in a study of shared clonotypes between healthy human individuals. The study, taken as a whole, reports: Naive subsets, compared against memory subsets, generally had larger estimated richness values. Non-shared clonotypes were found to have lower generation probabilities than the clonotypes that were shared by all four of the sorted-subset donors.

It was into CD45RA+ naive and CD45RA-negative memory subsets that the CD4+ cells were split. Sequencing was performed with immunoSEQ multiplex PCR; in TCRdb, only in-frame clones are kept and a portion is missing. The sample shows roughly 1 million clones, roughly 75% of them seen only once. The source is a man younger than 35 in good health. The chain is built from TRBV6-4 and TRBJ2-2; 10 bases are shared with TRBD2. Sequenced: memory CD4+ T cells sorted from blood. Subset described: CD45RA-negative fraction. The CDR3 protein is CASSLAGDTGELFF. In DNA form, the CDR3 reads TGTGCCAGCAGTCTAGCGGGAGACACCGGGGAGCTGTTTTTT.